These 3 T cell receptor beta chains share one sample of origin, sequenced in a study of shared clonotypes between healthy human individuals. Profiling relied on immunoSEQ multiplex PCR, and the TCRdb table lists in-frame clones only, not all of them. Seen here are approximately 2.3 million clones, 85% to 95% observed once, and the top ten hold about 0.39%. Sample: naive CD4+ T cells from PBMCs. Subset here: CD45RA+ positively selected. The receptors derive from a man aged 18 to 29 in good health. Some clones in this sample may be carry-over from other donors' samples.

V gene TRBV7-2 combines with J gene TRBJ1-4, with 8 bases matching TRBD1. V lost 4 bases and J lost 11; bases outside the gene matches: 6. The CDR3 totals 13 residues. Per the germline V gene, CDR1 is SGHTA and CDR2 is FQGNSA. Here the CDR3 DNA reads TGTGCCAGCAGCTCCGGACAGGGCGGGAAACTGTTTTTT. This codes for CASSSGQGGKLFF. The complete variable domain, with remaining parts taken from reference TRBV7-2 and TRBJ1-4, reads GAGVSQSPSNKVTEKGKDVELRCDPISGHTALYWYRQSLGQGLEFLIYFQGNSAPDKSGLPSDRFSAERTGGSVSTLTIQRTQQEDSAVYLCASSSGQGGKLFFGSGTQLSVL.

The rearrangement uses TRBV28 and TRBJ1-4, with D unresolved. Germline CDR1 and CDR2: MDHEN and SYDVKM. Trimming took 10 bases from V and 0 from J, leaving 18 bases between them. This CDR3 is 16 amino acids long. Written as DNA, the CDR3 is TGTGCCACGACACCGGCAGGCCCTGCAACTAATGAAAAACTGTTTTTT. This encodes CATTPAGPATNEKLFF.

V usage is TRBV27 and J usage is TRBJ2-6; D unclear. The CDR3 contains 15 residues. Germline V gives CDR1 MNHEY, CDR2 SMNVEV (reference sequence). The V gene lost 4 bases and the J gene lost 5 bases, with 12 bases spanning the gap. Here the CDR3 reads CASSSDGPRANVLTF. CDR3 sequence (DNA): TGTGCCAGCAGTTCCGACGGGCCGCGGGCCAACGTCCTGACTTTC.